This TCR beta chain was captured in a study of blood T cells in healthy people across ages. Points from the study as a whole: Strong correlation existed between TCR beta diversity and naive T cell percentage.

Trimming cost V 8 bases and J 1 base, with 17 bases left between them. Germline-derived CDR1 and CDR2 are LNHNV and YYDKDF (reference sequence). This CDR3 region has 15 residues. For the second PCR, which ran for about 7 to 12 cycles, a sample-barcoded 5' primer and a J-beta primer mix were used. TCRdb reanalysed the 5' RACE reads using MiXCR and keeps one entry per CDR3 protein. The repertoire holds under 800,000 distinct CDR3 sequences, with roughly 47% as singletons. This clonotype was picked up a small number of times. Its antigen is as yet unknown. Sample donors were healthy Caucasian individuals that came from Russia, aged roughly 6 to 100. Each sample provided at least 5 micrograms of extracted total RNA.

The sequence was collected from a woman aged 55-75 years in good health. Sequences were obtained from blood. This chain uses TRBV15 with TRBJ1-2, with D possibly matching TRBD1 (5 bases). CDR3: CATQEAGRINYGYTF. DNA of the CDR3: TGTGCCACCCAAGAGGCGGGACGAATTAACTATGGCTACACCTTC.